This TCR beta chain was documented in a study of OX40 agonist ivuxolimab in advanced cancers. Study details: Head and neck, renal cell, melanoma or hepatocellular carcinoma were the cancers that dose-escalation patients had. Aged 23 to 79 with a mean of 60 years, they were around 83% male. Notes on the study in general: Partial responders at 0.1-3.0 mg/kg showed near-lowest clonal expansion.

Method: immunoSEQ multiplex PCR; TCRdb's copy keeps in-frame clones and lacks some. The profile covers 20,000 to 30,000 clones, with over 80% appearing a single time and 6.5% to 9.5% taken by the ten largest. The V end was cut by 0 bases, the J end by 4 bases, with 6 bases between. The CDR3 is made up of 13 amino acids. Germline values: CDR1 SGHDN, CDR2 FVKESK. Worth noting for this clone: Its antigen remains unidentified.

Autoimmune disease history or systemic immunosuppression led to patients being barred. The chain has TRBV14 and TRBJ2-5; no reliable D call. The source is an adult with an advanced solid tumor such as melanoma, head and neck, liver or kidney cancer. This sample comprised CD4+ or CD8+ T cells sorted from blood, obtained in a trial of the OX40 agonist ivuxolimab. CDR3 nucleotide sequence: TGTGCCAGCAGCCAAGAGGACGGAGAGACCCAGTACTTC. It encodes CASSQEDGETQYF.